This T cell receptor beta chain was obtained from a study of somatic mutations in cytotoxic T cells in rheumatoid arthritis. At the level of the study: Collection of patient blood (approximately 30 ml EDTA) took place right after diagnosis, before any treatment. In some cases, T-cell populations stained with V beta antibodies were flow-sorted at nearly 100% purity, and these included V beta1+ cells sequenced for TCRB.

This clone was seen only once. TCRdb's copy holds only in-frame clones and misses some; the assay was immunoSEQ multiplex PCR. The sample lists tens of thousands of clones, roughly 74% occurring once. The CDR3 runs to 15 residues. The germline V and J ends were trimmed by 0 bases and 2 bases, with 10 bases remaining between them. Germline lookup yields CDR1 LGHNA and CDR2 YSLEER. The chain recombines TRBV4-3 with TRBJ1-2; D is unresolved. This TCR came from an adult with rheumatoid arthritis. Sequenced: CD8+ T cells sorted from blood. The CDR3 region is CASSQDVSTNYGYTF. CDR3 DNA: TGCGCCAGCAGCCAAGATGTGAGCACGAACTATGGCTACACCTTC.